This T cell receptor beta chain was observed in a study of neoadjuvant anti-PD-1 for oral cavity cancer. Using immunoSEQ multiplex PCR, the repertoire was profiled, and TCRdb retains in-frame clones only, with some absent. The sample has roughly 36,000 clones, 38% seen once. For this clone: Its matching antigen is unknown.

Time point meaning: after neoadjuvant nivolumab, at surgical resection. Patients were newly diagnosed with stage II-IVA oral cavity squamous cell carcinoma without prior systemic or radiation treatment. The patients had HPV-negative, locally advanced oral cavity squamous cell carcinoma. Germline V gene data show CDR1 as SEHNR and CDR2 as FQNEAQ (reference sequence). Trimming pared 1 base from V and 4 bases from J, leaving 9 bases between. The CDR3 runs to 14 residues. Study-level points and caveats: Only a few patients per response group were TCR-analyzed; validation needed. Greater tumor shrinkage accompanied bigger post-treatment sizes of preexisting clones.

The V gene is TRBV7-9, the J gene TRBJ2-3; the D call may be TRBD1 or TRBD2 (5 bases each). This clonotype was sampled from a person between 40 and 80 years old with oral cavity squamous cell carcinoma. Sequencing used tumor tissue, obtained after nivolumab (anti-PD-1) treatment. The DNA of the CDR3 is TGTGCCAGCAGCTTAGAGGGGAGCGCAGATACGCAGTATTTT. This sequence encodes CASSLEGSADTQYF.